The clone carrying this TCR beta chain has a handful of counts. What it binds is not known. This entry is derived from a study of CD8+ T cells in alopecia areata. About the research overall: The study gave treated patients oral tofacitinib at 5 to 10 mg twice daily. Study conclusions and caveats: In patients, TCRs were shared less clearly than in mice, and HLA may possibly be involved.

The sequencing template was cDNA reverse transcribed from extracted RNA. Profiled with immunoSEQ multiplex PCR; TCRdb holds only in-frame clones, not every one. This repertoire shows around 190,000 clones, 45% to 65% found once; its top ten account for 0.65% to 0.7%. In germline, CDR1 is MGHRA, CDR2 YSYEKL. V was cut by 4 bases and J by 4 bases, with 19 bases left in between. The CDR3 is 16 amino acids. Treatment described: oral pan-JAK inhibitor, 5-10 mg twice daily. The sequences come from CD4+ T cells sorted from blood, collected at week 4, from a patient treated with tofacitinib. V and J are TRBV4-1 and TRBJ1-1; TRBD1 might be the D (5 bases). The clonotype comes from a human donor with alopecia areata. CDR3 bases: TGCGCCAGCAGCCCTCCATCCGGGACGGCGGCCACTGAAGCTTTCTTT. This codes for CASSPPSGTAATEAFF.